The clone carrying this T cell receptor (beta chain) appeared a few times. The sample belongs to a study of cytomegalovirus exposure and HLA in healthy donors. Looking at the study overall: Of approximately 400 genotyped donors, 65% to 85% clustered with self-reported Caucasian donors.

Vbeta (60) and Jbeta (13) primers were used in the PCR. Profiling relied on immunoSEQ multiplex PCR, and the TCRdb table lists in-frame clones only, not all of them. The sample records 110,000 or so clones, approximately 80% being singletons. The CDR3 length is 17 residues. From germline, CDR1 is MDHEN and CDR2 SYDVKM. The germline V and J ends were trimmed by 5 bases and 3 bases, with 19 bases remaining between them. Material for sequencing was PBMCs. The sequence derives from a woman between 18 and 30 years old in good health and CMV-seronegative. The chain combines TRBV28 with TRBJ1-4; D perhaps matches TRBD1 (6 bases). CDR3 residues: CASSRPPRGTSNEKLFF. The CDR3 region has the DNA TGTGCCAGCAGTCGCCCCCCCAGGGGCACTTCTAATGAAAAACTGTTTTTT.